The 6 T cell receptor beta chains presented below share a single source sample, sequenced in a study of T cell responses to AZD1222 COVID-19 vaccine. Assay: immunoSEQ multiplex PCR; the TCRdb copy retains only in-frame clones and omits some. The data hold about 160,000 clones, with about 91% observed a single time. The sample in question was peripheral blood, obtained on day 0 of AZD1222 vaccination. These receptors were collected from an adult in good health.

V usage is TRBV6-2 or TRBV6-3 and J usage is TRBJ1-1; D unresolved. CDR3 length equals 12 residues. Trimming pared 2 bases from V and 7 bases from J, leaving 8 bases between. Germline V gene sequence: CDR1 MNHEY, CDR2 SVGEGT. The CDR3 DNA is TGTGCCAGCAGTTACATCTATTTTGAAGCTTTCTTT. It yields the protein CASSYIYFEAFF.

Here the CDR3 reads CASSPRGPGNTIYF. The CDR3 bases are TGTGCCAGCAGCCCAAGGGGGCCTGGAAACACCATATATTTT. The chain uses TRBV5-6 and TRBJ1-3, with TRBD1 identical over 7 bases. From germline, CDR1 is SGHDT and CDR2 YYEEEE. With V trimmed by 4 bases and J by 2 bases, 3 bases remained unmatched. This CDR3 region has 14 residues.

The CDR3 is CASSDREAQPQHF. The DNA of the CDR3 is TGTGCCAGCAGCGACAGGGAAGCTCAGCCCCAGCATTTT. The rearrangement joins TRBV6-2 or TRBV6-3 to TRBJ1-5, with 7 bases lining up with TRBD1. The V segment lost 6 bases and the J segment 6 bases; nucleotides outside the gene matches: 5. Germline V gene data show CDR1 as MNHEY and CDR2 as SVGEGT. The CDR3 has 13 residues.

The V and J genes are TRBV28 and TRBJ1-3, with D uncertain. The CDR3 runs 14 residues. V was cut by 5 bases and J by 2 bases, with 10 bases left in between. Germline-derived CDR1 and CDR2 are MDHEN and SYDVKM. CDR3 amino acids: CASSPSGPGNTIYF. CDR3 bases: TGTGCCAGCAGTCCCAGTGGACCTGGAAACACCATATATTTT.

V usage is TRBV12-3 or TRBV12-4 and J usage is TRBJ1-2; D might be TRBD1 (6 bases). The CDR3 is 12 amino acids. V gave up 6 bases and J gave up 8 bases, with 13 bases separating them. CDR3 nucleotides: TGTGCCAGCAGACAAGGGGGGAGAGGCTACACCTTC. This encodes CASRQGGRGYTF.

The V and J genes are TRBV9 and TRBJ2-1, with TRBD1 matching 9 bases. The length of the CDR3 is 16 residues. In germline, CDR1 is SGDLS, CDR2 YYNGEE. V trimming: 4 bases; J trimming: 13 bases; junction bases outside the gene matches: 18. The DNA of the CDR3 is TGTGCCAGCAGCCCGGGGGGACAGGGAACGGGGAGTAGTCAGTTCTTC. This sequence encodes CASSPGGQGTGSSQFF.